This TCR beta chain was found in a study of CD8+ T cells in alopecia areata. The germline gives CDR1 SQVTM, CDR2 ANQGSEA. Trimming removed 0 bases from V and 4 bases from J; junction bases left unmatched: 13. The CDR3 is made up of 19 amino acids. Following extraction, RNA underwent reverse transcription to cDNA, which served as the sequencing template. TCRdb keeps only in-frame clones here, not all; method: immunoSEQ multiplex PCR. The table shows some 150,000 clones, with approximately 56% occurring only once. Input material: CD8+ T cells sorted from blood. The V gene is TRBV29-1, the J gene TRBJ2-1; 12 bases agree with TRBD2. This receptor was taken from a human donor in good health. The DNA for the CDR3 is TGCAGCGTTGAAGATCTCGCTAGCGGGAGGGCCGGGGAATACAATGAGCAGTTCTTC. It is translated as CSVEDLASGRAGEYNEQFF.